The rows below give T cell receptor beta chains drawn from one sample of a study of cytomegalovirus exposure and HLA in healthy donors. Method: immunoSEQ multiplex PCR; TCRdb's copy keeps in-frame clones and lacks some. The specimen's table records 95,000 to 150,000 clones. The sequenced sample consisted of PBMCs. The receptors come from a young man in good health and CMV-seronegative. Both conserved end residues are part of each CDR3. D genes are given only for firm matches.

>TRBJ2-3|TRBV5-4|TRBD1
CASSVSGTGVMDTQYF
TGTGCCAGCAGCGTATCTGGGACAGGGGTTATGGATACGCAGTATTTT
>TRBJ2-7|TRBV5-6|NA
CASSIPGSNEQYF
TGTGCCAGCAGCATTCCTGGGAGCAACGAGCAGTACTTC
>TRBJ1-6|TRBV9|NA
CASSFGGEYGSPLHF
TGTGCCAGCAGCTTCGGCGGGGAATATGGGTCACCCCTCCACTTT
>TRBJ1-1|TRBV28|NA
CATFDRNTEAFF
TGTGCCACCTTCGACAGGAACACTGAAGCTTTCTTT
>TRBJ2-5|TRBV7-9|TRBD2
CASSFWGAGGPIGETQYF
TGTGCCAGCAGCTTCTGGGGGGCGGGAGGGCCAATAGGAGAGACCCAGTACTTC
>TRBJ1-2|TRBV28|TRBD1
CASNPRTGGSGYTF
TGTGCCAGCAACCCCCGAACAGGGGGATCTGGCTACACCTTC
>TRBJ2-7|TRBV6-5|TRBD2
CASRLAGVREQYF
TGTGCCAGCAGACTAGCGGGAGTTAGGGAGCAGTACTTC
>TRBJ1-2|TRBV19|NA
CASSIGSTGKGYTF
TGTGCCAGTAGTATAGGATCGACAGGAAAGGGCTACACCTTC
>TRBJ2-1|TRBV6-5|TRBD2
CASSYSDLAGGDEQFF
TGTGCCAGCAGTTACTCGGATCTAGCGGGGGGGGATGAGCAGTTCTTC
>TRBJ2-7|TRBV5-4|TRBD1
CASSLDRGSYEQYF
TGTGCCAGCAGCTTGGACAGGGGTTCCTACGAGCAGTACTTC
>TRBJ1-1|TRBV7-9|TRBD1
CASSLVGTGLAEAFF
TGTGCCAGCAGCTTAGTAGGGACAGGGTTGGCTGAGGCTTTCTTT
>TRBJ1-1|TRBV15|TRBD1
CATGTTGGFAEAFF
TGTGCCACCGGCACGACAGGGGGCTTCGCTGAAGCTTTCTTT
>TRBJ1-5|TRBV7-9|NA
CASSLQDNQPQHF
TGTGCCAGCAGCTTACAGGATAATCAGCCCCAGCATTTT
>TRBJ1-1|TRBV18|NA
CASSPLGENTEAFF
TGTGCCAGCTCACCATTGGGAGAGAACACTGAAGCTTTCTTT
>TRBJ1-4|TRBV5-1|NA
CASQEGVTTNEKLFF
TGCGCCAGTCAAGAGGGTGTGACAACTAATGAAAAACTGTTTTTT
>TRBJ1-1|TRBV7-9|NA
CASSPPVTEAFF
TGTGCCAGCAGCCCCCCCGTGACTGAAGCTTTCTTT
>TRBJ1-1|TRBV27|NA
CASRALGGGGTEAFF
TGTGCCAGCAGAGCCCTGGGGGGTGGCGGCACTGAAGCTTTCTTT
>TRBJ1-2|TRBV6-1|TRBD1
CASSGGDRGGLYGYTF
TGTGCCAGCAGTGGGGGCGACAGGGGGGGACTCTATGGCTACACCTTC
>TRBJ1-1|TRBV27|NA
CASSLMARGNTEAFF
TGTGCCAGCAGTTTAATGGCCAGGGGAAACACTGAAGCTTTCTTT
>TRBJ2-1|TRBV7-8|TRBD2
CASTPLGGRYNEQFF
TGTGCCAGCACCCCATTGGGAGGGAGATACAATGAGCAGTTCTTC
>TRBJ2-7|TRBV15|NA
CATRSPGIGYEQYF
TGTGCCACCAGATCCCCGGGGATTGGGTACGAGCAGTACTTC
>TRBJ1-1|TRBV30|NA
CALSREMNTEAFF
TGTGCCTTGAGCAGGGAAATGAACACTGAAGCTTTCTTT
>TRBJ2-3|TRBV10-2|TRBD2
CASSQLAGGFTDTQYF
TGCGCCAGCAGTCAACTAGCGGGGGGTTTCACAGATACGCAGTATTTT
>TRBJ1-5|TRBV30|TRBD1
CAWRQGVGNQPQHF
TGTGCCTGGAGGCAGGGGGTTGGCAATCAGCCCCAGCATTTT
>TRBJ2-1|TRBV11-2|TRBD1
CASSVDREHYNEQFF
TGTGCCAGCAGCGTCGACAGGGAACACTACAATGAGCAGTTCTTC
>TRBJ2-3|TRBV6-5|NA
CALGQGRDTQYF
TGTGCTCTAGGCCAGGGAAGAGATACGCAGTATTTT
>TRBJ2-7|TRBV6-1|NA
CASSENLWGGRREQYF
TGTGCCAGCAGTGAAAATCTTTGGGGGGGCAGAAGGGAGCAGTACTTC
>TRBJ2-5|TRBV15|NA
CATSRDRLPGETQYF
TGTGCCACCAGCAGAGATCGACTGCCCGGAGAGACCCAGTACTTC
>TRBJ1-3|TRBV2|NA
CASSEALAGNRNTIYF
TGTGCCAGCAGTGAAGCGCTTGCAGGGAACAGAAACACCATATATTTT
>TRBJ1-5|TRBV19|NA
CASSFLDSSNQPQHF
TGTGCCAGTAGTTTTCTGGACAGTAGCAATCAGCCCCAGCATTTT
>TRBJ1-6|TRBV6-5|TRBD1
CASSYSRTGRNSPLHF
TGTGCCAGCAGTTACTCGAGGACAGGGAGGAATTCACCCCTCCACTTT
>TRBJ2-2|TRBV18|NA
CASSPSVGRTSTGELFF
TGTGCCAGCTCACCGTCAGTAGGGCGGACAAGCACCGGGGAGCTGTTTTTT
>TRBJ2-2|TRBV10-2|NA
CASSVVRSTGELFF
TGCGCCAGCAGTGTAGTCAGGTCCACCGGGGAGCTGTTTTTT
>TRBJ2-2|TRBV6-1|TRBD1
CASWDRGNTGELFF
TGTGCCAGCTGGGACAGGGGGAACACCGGGGAGCTGTTTTTT
>TRBJ2-1|TRBV28|TRBD2
CASRSLAGAPSYNEQFF
TGTGCCAGCAGATCCTTAGCGGGGGCCCCCTCCTACAATGAGCAGTTCTTC
>TRBJ2-3|TRBV5-4|TRBD2
CASSTSQRGPGWDTQYF
TGTGCCAGCAGCACCTCCCAGCGGGGGCCAGGGTGGGATACGCAGTATTTT
>TRBJ1-2|TRBV5-1|TRBD1
CASSRDRANYGYTF
TGCGCCAGCAGCCGGGACAGGGCAAACTATGGCTACACCTTC
>TRBJ2-7|TRBV28|TRBD2
CASSLPGLAGEETYEQYF
TGTGCCAGCAGCCTCCCTGGGCTAGCGGGAGAGGAGACCTACGAGCAGTACTTC
>TRBJ1-3|TRBV9|NA
CASSPRGGANSGNTIYF
TGTGCCAGCAGCCCCCGGGGGGGGGCCAACTCTGGAAACACCATATATTTT
>TRBJ2-6|TRBV2|NA
CASSEARAPGANVLTF
TGTGCCAGCAGTGAAGCGAGGGCCCCCGGGGCCAACGTCCTGACTTTC
>TRBJ2-5|TRBV5-1|NA
CASSLTQQTQYF
TGCGCCAGCAGCTTGACTCAACAGACCCAGTACTTC
>TRBJ2-5|TRBV9|NA
CASSVDGETQYF
TGTGCCAGCAGCGTAGACGGGGAGACCCAGTACTTC
>TRBJ1-1|TRBV7-9|NA
CASSANAVTEAFF
TGTGCCAGCAGCGCAAATGCAGTCACTGAAGCTTTCTTT
>TRBJ1-5|TRBV5-1|NA
CASSLTENQPQHF
TGCGCCAGCAGCTTGACCGAGAATCAGCCCCAGCATTTT
>TRBJ1-1|TRBV9|TRBD1
CASSVSPDRSTEAFF
TGTGCCAGCAGCGTAAGTCCGGACAGGAGCACTGAAGCTTTCTTT
>TRBJ2-5|TRBV30|TRBD2
CAWSSGGETQYF
TGTGCCTGGTCTAGCGGGGGAGAGACCCAGTACTTC
>TRBJ1-1|TRBV2|NA
CASSLTEAFF
TGTGCCAGCAGTCTCACTGAAGCTTTCTTT
>TRBJ2-7|TRBV14|NA
CASSQDHPGEQYF
TGTGCCAGCAGCCAAGATCATCCCGGCGAGCAGTACTTC
>TRBJ1-4|TRBV19|NA
CASTSRVPNEKLFF
TGTGCCAGTACCTCCAGGGTCCCTAATGAAAAACTGTTTTTT
>TRBJ2-2|TRBV9|NA
CASSVDAGNTGELFF
TGTGCCAGCAGCGTAGATGCGGGAAACACCGGGGAGCTGTTTTTT
>TRBJ2-1|TRBV7-9|TRBD2
CASKGASGIDEQFF
TGTGCCAGCAAAGGGGCTAGCGGGATCGATGAGCAGTTCTTC
>TRBJ2-5|TRBV9|TRBD2
CASSAGLAGRGQETQYF
TGTGCCAGCAGCGCCGGACTAGCGGGACGAGGACAAGAGACCCAGTACTTC